This record covers a single T cell receptor (beta chain). This sample was included in a study of blood T cell repertoires in COVID-19. Germline V gene lookup returns CDR1 MNHEY and CDR2 SVGEGT. CDR3 length equals 17 residues. Trimming cost V 0 bases and J 1 base; bases outside gene matches: 5. In the source study's methods: Amplifying reference gene primers gave estimates of nucleated cell counts. Libraries were prepared by immunoSEQ multiplex PCR; TCRdb keeps only in-frame clonotypes and omits some of them. V, J and clone size are those of that table, while D and trimming were read from the DNA. The table includes 70,000 to 80,000 clones, roughly 82% detected once.

Sample: peripheral blood. The TCR sequence derives from a middle-aged man with acute or convalescent COVID-19. This rearrangement joins TRBV6-2 or TRBV6-3 to TRBJ2-7, with TRBD2 matching over 11 bases. CDR3 DNA: TGTGCCAGCAGTTACTCGAGGATAGCGGGAGGGTCCTACGAGCAGTACTTC. Protein sequence: CASSYSRIAGGSYEQYF.